This T cell receptor (beta chain) was retrieved from a study of shared clonotypes between healthy human individuals. Points from the study as a whole: The study generally estimated greater richness for naive than memory subsets.

Profiled with immunoSEQ multiplex PCR; TCRdb holds only in-frame clones, not every one. The data contain millions of clones, 95% of them singletons. Worth noting for this clone: Its antigen is unidentified.

Looked up from germline, CDR1 is SGHTA and CDR2 is FQGNSA. The trim removed 5 bases at V and 5 bases at J, leaving 14 bases unmatched. The CDR3 contains 17 residues. Specimen: naive CD4+ T cells sorted from blood. Described subset: CD45RA+ positively selected. The sequence was collected from a man between 18 and 35 years old in good health. The chain joins TRBV7-2 to TRBJ2-1, with 8 bases that match TRBD2. The CDR3 is CASSPSRLAGADNEQFF. The CDR3 region has the DNA TGTGCCAGCAGCCCTAGTCGGCTAGCGGGCGCCGACAATGAGCAGTTCTTC.